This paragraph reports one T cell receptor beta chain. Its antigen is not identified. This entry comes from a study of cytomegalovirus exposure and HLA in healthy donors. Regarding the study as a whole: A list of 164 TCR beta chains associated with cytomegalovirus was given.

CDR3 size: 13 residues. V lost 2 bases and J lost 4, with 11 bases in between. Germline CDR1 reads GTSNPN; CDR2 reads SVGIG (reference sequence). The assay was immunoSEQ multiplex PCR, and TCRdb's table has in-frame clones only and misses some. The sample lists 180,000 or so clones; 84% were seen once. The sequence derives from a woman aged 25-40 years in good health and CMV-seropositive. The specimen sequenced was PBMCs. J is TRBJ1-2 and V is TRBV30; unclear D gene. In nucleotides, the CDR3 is TGTGCCTGGAGTTACTCGGGAAGCTATGGCTACACCTTC. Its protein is CAWSYSGSYGYTF.